The clone carrying this T cell receptor beta chain turned up a few times. The antigen is undetermined. The data were obtained in a study of shared clonotypes between healthy human individuals. Study-wide results and limits: Generally, estimated richness proved larger in naive subsets than it did in memory subsets.

The CDR3 consists of 14 residues. The V end lost 4 bases, the J end lost 4 bases, and 12 bases lay between the germline ends. Germline V gene sequence: CDR1 SGHRS, CDR2 YFSETQ. For each subset, genomic DNA was distributed in equal portions over several immunoSEQ plates. Produced via immunoSEQ multiplex PCR; TCRdb's table is partial and in-frame only. The sample includes 740,000 or so clones, less than 80% of them seen just once. The clonotype was recovered from a woman in her twenties or thirties in good health. The chain is built from TRBV5-1 and TRBJ2-1; possibly TRBD2 for D (7 bases). Sequencing was performed on memory CD4+ T cells sorted from blood. Subset given: CD45RA-negative fraction. The CDR3 spells CASSTEGGYNEQFF. Written as DNA, the CDR3 is TGCGCCAGCAGCACCGAGGGGGGGTACAATGAGCAGTTCTTC.